The sequence of this TCR beta chain was determined in a study of monozygotic twins with inflammatory bowel disease. Findings and caveats of the study: A reduction in TCRbeta diversity (inverse Simpson) was seen in IBD patients relative to healthy co-twins.

About this clonotype itself: Antigen unknown.

After re-calling the 5' RACE reads, TCRdb lists one entry per CDR3 protein, DNA absent. The clone table shows about 200,000 distinct CDR3 sequences, with the ten largest holding 7.7%. CDR3 length: 15 amino acids. Germline values: CDR1 SGHNT, CDR2 YYREEE (reference sequence). Sample: blood. This clonotype was obtained from a human donor with ulcerative colitis or Crohn's disease, or a healthy co-twin of an affected twin (not recorded which). V gene TRBV5-4 combines with J gene TRBJ2-3; TCRdb's assignment of TRBD1 cannot be checked, as there is no DNA. The CDR3 loop is CASSPAAGPTDTQYF.